These T cell receptor beta chains were read from a single sample in a study of early T cells in non-severe SARS-CoV-2 infection. TCRdb processed the 5' RACE reads anew with MiXCR; each CDR3 protein has one entry. The sample records about 64,000 distinct CDR3 sequences, 10% to 12% being singletons. Sequencing used whole blood, obtained at baseline. These receptors all come from an adult who was a healthcare worker with PCR-confirmed SARS-CoV-2 infection or an uninfected control (not recorded which). Each CDR3 is given with its conserved first and last residue. D genes are given only for firm matches. Clone size is shown for a subset of rows, as once, few, many or a class of expanded clone.

CDR3 length	D gene	V gene	clone size	J gene	CDR3 protein	CDR3 DNA
15	-	TRBV7-9	-	TRBJ1-2	CASSSQGAGNYGYTF	TGTGCCAGCAGCTCACAAGGGGCTGGGAACTATGGCTACACCTTC
16	-	TRBV19	-	TRBJ2-3	CASSIRSGVRTDTQYF	TGTGCCAGTAGTATTAGGTCAGGCGTACGCACAGATACGCAGTATTTT
15	TRBD1	TRBV5-6	few	TRBJ2-1	CASSPDRGPYNEQFF	TGTGCCAGCAGTCCGGACAGGGGACCTTACAATGAGCAGTTCTTC
14	-	TRBV7-2	few	TRBJ1-1	CASSVGSGGTEAFF	TGTGCCAGCAGCGTGGGTAGTGGTGGCACTGAAGCTTTCTTT
14	-	TRBV11-2	-	TRBJ2-7	CASSFRGQPYEQYF	TGTGCCAGCAGCTTCAGGGGCCAACCGTACGAGCAGTACTTC
14	-	TRBV2	few	TRBJ1-5	CASSTGSGNQPQHF	TGTGCCAGCAGTACAGGGAGTGGCAATCAGCCCCAGCATTTT
16	-	TRBV6-6	-	TRBJ1-3	CASSQNGRSSGNTIYF	TGTGCCAGCAGTCAGAATGGACGGTCCTCTGGAAACACCATATATTTT
14	-	TRBV6-5	-	TRBJ2-5	CASSLKRFTETQYF	TGTGCCAGCAGTTTAAAAAGGTTTACGGAGACCCAGTACTTC
12	-	TRBV20-1	many	TRBJ2-1	CSAGGSYNEQFF	TGCAGTGCGGGGGGCTCCTACAATGAGCAGTTCTTC
16	TRBD1	TRBV20-1	few	TRBJ1-1	CSASRGPVSMNTEAFF	TGCAGTGCTAGCAGGGGGCCCGTTTCTATGAACACTGAAGCTTTCTTT
15	-	TRBV20-1	many	TRBJ1-2	CSARDMSTGLYGYTF	TGCAGTGCTAGAGATATGTCTACAGGTCTTTATGGCTACACCTTC
11	-	TRBV20-1	-	TRBJ2-7	CSAVDADEQYF	TGCAGTGCGGTAGATGCGGACGAGCAGTACTTC
16	-	TRBV7-2	-	TRBJ2-1	CASSLDGGGPYNEQFF	TGTGCCAGCAGCTTAGATGGCGGGGGCCCATACAATGAGCAGTTCTTC
15	TRBD2	TRBV4-1	few	TRBJ2-7	CASSQELTGGREQYF	TGCGCCAGCAGCCAAGAACTTACGGGGGGGCGCGAGCAGTACTTC
13	-	TRBV7-9	-	TRBJ1-1	CASSIQGSAEAFF	TGTGCCAGCAGCATACAGGGATCAGCTGAAGCTTTCTTT
13	-	TRBV11-2	many	TRBJ2-1	CASSSRDSGEQFF	TGTGCCAGCAGCTCCAGGGACTCTGGGGAGCAGTTCTTC
16	TRBD1	TRBV2	-	TRBJ2-1	CASSAIGQGDHNEQFF	TGTGCCAGCAGCGCTATAGGGCAGGGGGACCACAATGAGCAGTTCTTC
15	-	TRBV21-1	many	TRBJ1-1	CASSIRGQLSTEAFF	TGTGCCAGCAGCATCCGGGGCCAACTGAGCACTGAAGCTTTCTTT
17	-	TRBV6-5	-	TRBJ2-6	CASSDEKGVIMANVLTF	TGTGCCAGCAGTGACGAGAAGGGAGTGATAATGGCCAACGTCCTGACTTTC
15	-	TRBV6-1	few	TRBJ1-5	CASFSGVLSNQPQHF	TGTGCCAGCTTTTCAGGGGTCCTTAGCAATCAGCCCCAGCATTTT
17	-	TRBV6-6	few	TRBJ2-3	CASSPSRTGLMADTQYF	TGTGCCAGCAGTCCCTCTCGGACGGGCCTGATGGCAGATACGCAGTATTTT
12	-	TRBV20-1	-	TRBJ1-4	CSARIGGEKLFF	TGCAGTGCTAGGATAGGAGGGGAAAAACTGTTTTTT
14	TRBD1	TRBV6-2/TRBV6-3	-	TRBJ2-7	CASSYWGTGAEQYF	TGTGCCAGCAGTTACTGGGGGACAGGGGCCGAGCAGTACTTC
15	-	TRBV5-4	many	TRBJ2-2	CASSLRPLDTGELFF	TGTGCCAGCAGCTTGAGGCCCCTCGACACCGGGGAGCTGTTTTTT
14	TRBD1	TRBV4-1	-	TRBJ2-7	CASSHGQGPYEQYF	TGCGCCAGCAGCCACGGACAGGGCCCCTACGAGCAGTACTTC
16	TRBD1	TRBV6-2/TRBV6-3	many	TRBJ2-7	CASSYSGQGGPYEQYF	TGTGCCAGCAGTTACTCCGGACAGGGGGGACCCTACGAGCAGTACTTC
15	TRBD1	TRBV9	-	TRBJ2-5	CASSPRDRPPETQYF	TGTGCCAGCAGCCCCAGGGACAGGCCACCGGAGACCCAGTACTTC
14	-	TRBV7-9	many	TRBJ2-7	CASSSTSSYYEQYF	TGTGCCAGCAGCTCGACTAGTTCCTACTACGAGCAGTACTTC
15	-	TRBV7-9	once	TRBJ2-7	CASSLSSREGHEQYF	TGTGCCAGCAGCCTTAGTAGCAGGGAAGGCCACGAGCAGTACTTC
17	-	TRBV6-6	-	TRBJ1-6	CASSYGRTAGLDSPLHF	TGTGCCAGCAGTTACGGGAGGACCGCTGGCTTGGATTCACCCCTCCACTTT
13	TRBD1	TRBV12-3/TRBV12-4	once	TRBJ1-1	CASSVGQATEAFF	TGTGCCAGCAGTGTTGGACAGGCCACTGAAGCTTTCTTT
16	TRBD1	TRBV4-2	many	TRBJ1-5	CASSQDSGTASEPQHF	TGTGCCAGCAGCCAAGATTCCGGGACAGCAAGTGAGCCCCAGCATTTT
15	-	TRBV9	-	TRBJ1-3	CASSSRTVSGNTIYF	TGTGCCAGCAGCTCAAGGACAGTCTCTGGAAACACCATATATTTT
15	TRBD1	TRBV11-2	few	TRBJ1-1	CASSFAGTGDTEAFF	TGTGCCAGCAGCTTCGCCGGGACAGGGGACACTGAAGCTTTCTTT
14	-	TRBV7-9	-	TRBJ2-2	CASSPDFSTGELFF	TGTGCCAGCAGCCCGGACTTCTCAACCGGGGAGCTGTTTTTT
13	TRBD1	TRBV29-1	-	TRBJ1-1	CSGRGGLYTEAFF	TGCAGCGGGCGAGGGGGCCTCTACACTGAAGCTTTCTTT
16	-	TRBV11-2	-	TRBJ2-5	CASSLEGIAIQETQYF	TGTGCCAGCAGCTTAGAGGGGATAGCGATCCAAGAGACCCAGTACTTC
15	-	TRBV20-1	many	TRBJ1-3	CSASPGQTAGNTIYF	TGCAGTGCTAGTCCCGGACAGACCGCCGGGAACACCATATATTTT
17	TRBD2	TRBV7-3	-	TRBJ2-1	CASSPQTGTSAHNERFF	TGTGCCAGCAGCCCGCAGACCGGGACTAGCGCCCACAATGAGCGGTTCTTC
17	TRBD1	TRBV12-3/TRBV12-4	few	TRBJ2-5	CASSGLTGTGGVETQYF	TGTGCCAGCAGTGGACTTACTGGGACAGGGGGAGTGGAGACCCAGTACTTC
14	TRBD1	TRBV28	-	TRBJ1-4	CASRRFRGHEKLFF	TGTGCCAGCAGAAGATTCAGGGGGCATGAAAAACTGTTTTTT
13	TRBD1	TRBV7-9	few	TRBJ1-4	CASRTGTGGKLFF	TGTGCCAGCAGGACCGGGACAGGGGGAAAACTGTTTTTT
14	-	TRBV5-1	many	TRBJ2-5	CASSLWAQQETQYF	TGCGCCAGCAGCTTGTGGGCGCAACAAGAGACCCAGTACTTC
14	TRBD2	TRBV3-1	many	TRBJ2-5	CASRSLAGEETQYF	TGTGCCAGCAGATCACTAGCGGGGGAAGAGACCCAGTACTTC
10	TRBD2	TRBV29-1	few	TRBJ2-7	CSVLANEQYF	TGCAGCGTACTAGCGAACGAGCAGTACTTC
14	-	TRBV20-1	few	TRBJ2-7	CSAGRGLLTYEQYF	TGCAGTGCTGGGAGGGGGCTCCTCACCTACGAGCAGTACTTC
13	-	TRBV12-3/TRBV12-4	many	TRBJ1-2	CASSYDRRYGYTF	TGTGCCAGCAGTTATGACAGACGCTATGGCTACACCTTC
15	TRBD1	TRBV7-9	few	TRBJ2-4	CASSLTTGGGDIQYF	TGTGCCAGCAGCCTAACGACAGGGGGCGGTGACATTCAGTACTTC
16	-	TRBV18	-	TRBJ2-3	CASSPRALGRTDTQYF	TGTGCCAGCTCACCTAGAGCGTTGGGGCGGACAGATACGCAGTATTTT
14	-	TRBV20-1	few	TRBJ1-5	CSAVPDSSNQPQHF	TGCAGTGCGGTCCCGGACTCTAGCAATCAGCCCCAGCATTTT
13	-	TRBV4-3	few	TRBJ1-4	CASSQDLGEKLFF	TGCGCCAGCAGCCAAGATTTAGGGGAAAAACTGTTTTTT
15	-	TRBV5-1	few	TRBJ1-2	CASSLLRGFENGYTF	TGCGCCAGCAGCTTGCTACGGGGGTTCGAAAATGGCTACACCTTC
13	-	TRBV20-1	many	TRBJ2-7	CSARAELGYEQYF	TGCAGTGCTAGGGCGGAGCTGGGGTACGAGCAGTACTTC
14	-	TRBV2	-	TRBJ2-7	CASSSEALYRPQYF	TGTGCCAGCAGTTCCGAGGCTCTATACAGACCGCAGTACTTC
15	TRBD2	TRBV29-1	-	TRBJ2-5	CSAGLAGHPGETQYF	TGCAGCGCTGGACTAGCGGGACACCCCGGGGAGACCCAGTACTTC